The source of this T cell receptor (beta chain) is a study of shared clonotypes between healthy human individuals. The naive CD8 subset, CD45RO-negative cells positively selected for CCR7, excluded terminally differentiated effector memory CD45RA+ cells. This clone was detected once. Other nucleotide sequences from this sample produce the same CDR3. Repertoires were generated with immunoSEQ multiplex PCR, while TCRdb's copy carries only in-frame clones and drops some. The profile shows 2 million to 2.5 million clones, about 95% of them singletons. Sequenced sample: naive CD8+ T cells sorted from blood. This clonotype was sampled from a man younger than 30 in good health.

This CDR3 is CASSGLAGTDTQYF. CDR3 coding DNA: TGTGCCAGCTCGGGACTAGCGGGAACAGATACGCAGTATTTT. The rearrangement links TRBV2 to TRBJ2-3; 13 nucleotides line up with TRBD2. CDR3 length: 14 residues. The trim removed 8 bases at V and 3 bases at J, leaving 2 bases unmatched. Germline CDR1 SNHLY, CDR2 FYNNEI.